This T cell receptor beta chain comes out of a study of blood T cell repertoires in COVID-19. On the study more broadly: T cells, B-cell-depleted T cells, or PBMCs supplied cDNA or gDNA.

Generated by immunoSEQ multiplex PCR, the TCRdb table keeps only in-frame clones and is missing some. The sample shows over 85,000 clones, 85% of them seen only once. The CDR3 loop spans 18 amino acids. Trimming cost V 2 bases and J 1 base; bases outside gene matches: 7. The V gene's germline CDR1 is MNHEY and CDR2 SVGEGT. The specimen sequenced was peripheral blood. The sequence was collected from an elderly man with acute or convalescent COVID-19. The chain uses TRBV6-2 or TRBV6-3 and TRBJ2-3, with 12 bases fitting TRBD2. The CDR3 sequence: CASSYSLAGGPGTDTQYF. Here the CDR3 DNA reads TGTGCCAGCAGTTACAGTCTAGCGGGAGGGCCTGGCACAGATACGCAGTATTTT.